The rows below give T cell receptor beta chains drawn from one sample of a study of blood T cell repertoires in COVID-19. Profiled with immunoSEQ multiplex PCR; TCRdb holds only in-frame clones, not every one. Counted here are under 75,000 clones, 80% to 90% occurring once; the ten biggest clones make up approximately 2.7%. The sequenced sample consisted of peripheral blood. The receptor source for this set is a man in his forties or fifties with acute or convalescent COVID-19. CDR3s include the opening cysteine and the closing phenylalanine or tryptophan. Each record gives: D gene, J gene, V gene, clone size, CDR3 DNA, CDR3 protein. A D gene is named only where the DNA matches it firmly. Not all rows give a size; the values are once, few, many and, for expanded clones, a class.

TRBD2	TRBJ2-3	TRBV27	-	TGTGCCAGCAGTTTATATGGGCGGGAGTACGGCACAGATACGCAGTATTTT	CASSLYGREYGTDTQYF
-	TRBJ2-5	TRBV2	-	TGTGCCAGCAGAGTACAGGGAATCGTGCTGGAGACCCAGTACTTC	CASRVQGIVLETQYF
TRBD2	TRBJ2-1	TRBV15	-	TGTGCCACCAGCAGAAGGCTGACTAGCGGGAGTCTTAGTGAGCAGTTCTTC	CATSRRLTSGSLSEQFF
-	TRBJ1-4	TRBV6-5	-	TGTGCCAGCAGGTCGGATGGAGGGGCTAATGAAAAACTGTTTTTT	CASRSDGGANEKLFF
-	TRBJ1-1	TRBV28	-	TGTGCCAGCAGTTTGTGGGGGGGGCGTGGAGACACTGAAGCTTTCTTT	CASSLWGGRGDTEAFF
-	TRBJ1-2	TRBV29-1	-	TGCAGCGTTGAAGAAGGGCCCTCGCGGGGTGGCTACACCTTC	CSVEEGPSRGGYTF
-	TRBJ2-1	TRBV10-1	once	TGCGCCAGCAGTGAGTCTGGTTGCCTGAGTGAGCAGTTCTTC	CASSESGCLSEQFF
TRBD1	TRBJ2-7	TRBV7-2	-	TGTGCCAGCAACCCTACAACAGGGGTGGATGGAGAGCAGTACTTC	CASNPTTGVDGEQYF
TRBD1	TRBJ2-5	TRBV14	-	TGTGCCAGCAGCTCATACAGGGGATTGGGCCAAGAGACCCAGTACTTC	CASSSYRGLGQETQYF
-	TRBJ1-2	TRBV10-2	-	TGCGCCAGCACCACTCTGGCAGGGGAAGTGTTTGGCTACACCTTC	CASTTLAGEVFGYTF
-	TRBJ2-1	TRBV18	-	TGTGCCAGCTCAACGGGATTGCTAGCGAACGCAGACAATGAGCAGTTCTTC	CASSTGLLANADNEQFF
-	TRBJ1-2	TRBV7-9	-	TGTGCCAGCAGCCCGGCCCTTAGGGGCGGCTACACCTTC	CASSPALRGGYTF
-	TRBJ1-1	TRBV6-5	-	TGTGCCAGCAGTTATTCGGTTAAAGATGGTCGAGCTTTCTTT	CASSYSVKDGRAFF
-	TRBJ2-6	TRBV6-2/TRBV6-3	-	TGTGCCAGCAGTTGGAGTAGCTCTGGGGCCAACGTCCTGACTTTC	CASSWSSSGANVLTF
-	TRBJ1-1	TRBV7-9	-	TGTGCCAGCAGAGACGGGGGGAACACTGAAGCTTTCTTT	CASRDGGNTEAFF
-	TRBJ2-5	TRBV5-5	-	TGTGCCAGCAGCTTAAGCTACCAAGAGACCCAGTACTTC	CASSLSYQETQYF
-	TRBJ2-2	TRBV5-1	-	TGCGCCAGCAGCTTGGCCGGAGGGGCTTGGACCGGGGAGCTGTTTTTT	CASSLAGGAWTGELFF
TRBD1	TRBJ1-2	TRBV19	-	TGTGCCAGTAGTATTGGGACAGGGGTGTCCTATGGCTACACCTTC	CASSIGTGVSYGYTF
TRBD2	TRBJ2-5	TRBV5-1	-	TGCGCCAGCAGCTTTGGACTAGTCACAGAGACCCAGTACTTC	CASSFGLVTETQYF
TRBD1	TRBJ1-5	TRBV28	once	TGTGCCAGCAGCTATTTTCCGGGACAGAACCCCCATCAGCCCCAGCATTTT	CASSYFPGQNPHQPQHF
-	TRBJ2-7	TRBV6-5	-	TGTGCCAGCAGCACGACAGGACCTCTCGGCGAGCAGTACTTC	CASSTTGPLGEQYF
-	TRBJ2-1	TRBV7-9	-	TGTGCCAGCAGCTTAGAGGCGGGGACTGAGCAGTTCTTC	CASSLEAGTEQFF
TRBD1	TRBJ1-1	TRBV7-3	-	TGTGCCAGCAGCACAGGGGGTAGGAACACTGAAGCTTTCTTT	CASSTGGRNTEAFF
-	TRBJ2-3	TRBV5-1	-	TGCGCCAGCAGCTTGGGTGCGATTAGCACAGATACGCAGTATTTT	CASSLGAISTDTQYF
TRBD2	TRBJ2-2	TRBV5-6	-	TGTGCCAGCAGTTACGGACTAGCGGGAGGCACCGGGGAGCTGTTTTTT	CASSYGLAGGTGELFF
TRBD1	TRBJ1-6	TRBV14	-	TGTGCCAGCAGCCGGGGGACAGGGCTTTCACCCCTCCACTTT	CASSRGTGLSPLHF
-	TRBJ2-2	TRBV11-2	once	TGTGCCAGCAGCCCGGACCGGACTTACACCGGGGAGCTGTTTTTT	CASSPDRTYTGELFF
TRBD1	TRBJ1-1	TRBV28	-	TGTGCCCTACGACCAGACAGGGGGCCGAACACTGAAGCTTTCTTT	CALRPDRGPNTEAFF
TRBD1	TRBJ2-5	TRBV5-4	-	TGTGCCAGCAGCCCCAGGGGACAGGAGGAGACCCAGTACTTC	CASSPRGQEETQYF
-	TRBJ2-2	TRBV6-4	-	TGTGCCAGCAGTGCGACAGAAGCGAACACCGGGGAGCTGTTTTTT	CASSATEANTGELFF
TRBD1	TRBJ2-7	TRBV5-1	-	TGCGCCAGCAGCTTGGGGACAGGGACCTACGAGCAGTACTTC	CASSLGTGTYEQYF
-	TRBJ2-2	TRBV5-4	-	TGTGCCAGCAGCCCCGGACAGATTAACACCGGGGAGCTGTTTTTT	CASSPGQINTGELFF
-	TRBJ1-5	TRBV24-1	-	TGTGCCACCAGTGAATCTGGGGCCGGAAATAATCAGCCCCAGCATTTT	CATSESGAGNNQPQHF
-	TRBJ1-5	TRBV28	-	TGTGCCAGCAGTTTATTAACAGGGACCTACGATCAGCCCCAGCATTTT	CASSLLTGTYDQPQHF
-	TRBJ2-3	TRBV9	-	TGTGCCAGCAGCGCCTTGGTCTGGAGTAGCACAGATACGCAGTATTTT	CASSALVWSSTDTQYF
-	TRBJ2-3	TRBV11-3	-	TGTGCCAGCAGCTTAGGGTGGGCAGGGGAGGGCGAGGATACGCAGTATTTT	CASSLGWAGEGEDTQYF
TRBD1	TRBJ1-3	TRBV7-6	-	TGTGCCAGCAGCCATAGACGGACAGGATCGGGAAACACCATATATTTT	CASSHRRTGSGNTIYF
-	TRBJ2-1	TRBV6-6	-	TGTGCCAGCTTTGGGGGCCAAGGGGAGCAGTTCTTC	CASFGGQGEQFF
TRBD1	TRBJ1-4	TRBV24-1	-	TGTGCCACCAGTGATCCGGGACAGGGTGAAAAACTGTTTTTT	CATSDPGQGEKLFF
TRBD2	TRBJ2-7	TRBV25-1	-	TGTGCCAGCAGTGGAGGGGGGGGACTAGCCTACGAGCAGTACTTC	CASSGGGGLAYEQYF
TRBD2	TRBJ2-3	TRBV27	-	TGTGCCAGCAGGCCGGGAGGCACACGCACAGATACGCAGTATTTT	CASRPGGTRTDTQYF
-	TRBJ2-1	TRBV7-3	-	TGTGCCAGCAGCCTTCAGGGGAACAATGAGCAGTTCTTC	CASSLQGNNEQFF
TRBD1	TRBJ1-1	TRBV4-2	-	TGTGCCAGCAGCCAAGATGGGATCGCATTGACGGGACAGGCTTTTAAGGCCTTGAACACTGAAGCTTTCTTT	CASSQDGIALTGQAFKALNTEAFF
TRBD1	TRBJ1-2	TRBV6-5	-	TGTGCCAGCAGCATACAGGGGAACTATGGCTACACCTTC	CASSIQGNYGYTF
-	TRBJ1-5	TRBV24-1	-	TGTGCCACCAGTGAGTCCTCCGGGAACCCTCGGTATAGCAATCAGCCCCAGCATTTT	CATSESSGNPRYSNQPQHF
TRBD1	TRBJ1-1	TRBV29-1	-	TGCAGCGCGAGGGGACAGGGGGGTGGTGAGACGGGAGCTTTCTTT	CSARGQGGGETGAFF
-	TRBJ2-5	TRBV3-1/TRBV3-2	-	TGTGCCAGCAGCCAAGAGGGCAGGGGGGCCGGTGAGACCCAGTACTTC	CASSQEGRGAGETQYF
-	TRBJ1-5	TRBV6-5	-	TGTGCCACACAGCAACAGGTGAGCAATCAGCCCCAGCATTTT	CATQQQVSNQPQHF
-	TRBJ2-3	TRBV18	once	TGTGCCAGCTCACCGGGGCAGTTCCCAGATACGCAGTATTTT	CASSPGQFPDTQYF
TRBD2	TRBJ2-7	TRBV5-4	-	TGTGCCAGCAGCAAAGGACTAGCGGGATACTACGAGCAGTACTTC	CASSKGLAGYYEQYF
-	TRBJ1-1	TRBV11-2	-	TGTGCCAGCAGCTTTGGGACATTGAACACTGAAGCTTTCTTT	CASSFGTLNTEAFF
-	TRBJ1-6	TRBV2	-	TGTGCCAGCAGAGAGGACAGTAATAATTCACCCCTCCACTTT	CASREDSNNSPLHF